In this sample, the clone carrying this TCR beta chain turned up a few times. This entry comes from a study of identical twins. TCRdb analysed the 5' RACE reads with MiXCR anew, one entry per CDR3 protein. The table lists over 600,000 distinct CDR3 sequences, over 20% of them singletons. This CDR3 comprises 13 residues. Trimming removed 4 bases at V and 7 bases at J, with 11 bases between. Germline assignment: CDR1 MNHEY and CDR2 SVGAGI. These data also formed part of another study, on T cells expressing NK-cell markers.

The genes are TRBV6-5 and TRBJ1-5, with a tentative D call TRBD1 (5 bases). The origin of this receptor is a woman aged 18-30 years in good health. The sequencing input was PBMCs. The CDR3 is CASSSGLGQPQHF. The DNA of the CDR3 is TGTGCCAGCAGTTCGGGACTGGGGCAGCCCCAGCATTTT.